This record covers a single TCR beta chain. Its antigen specificity is not known. Qualities for individual bases were not recorded, and no much larger clone is one base off. The data stem from a study of shared clonotypes between healthy human individuals (dated by TCRdb to 2020 to 2022). Regarding the study in general: The cohort comprised a couple of women and a few men aged 18 to 49 years. Per donor, three plates each were used for CD4 naive and CD4 memory, two for CD8 naive, and one for CD8 memory. To increase sequencing depth and limit assay-specific biases, different laboratories used diverse techniques to prepare libraries and sequence TCR repertoires. Blood TCR repertoires of about 5 healthy adults were deeply sequenced to estimate repertoire size and the extent of clonotype sharing between individuals. Between about 0.85 and 10 billion PBMCs per donor were obtained by leukapheresis.

Using the deep immunoSEQ assay, multiplex PCR amplified TCR CDR3 regions from genomic DNA. Extracted genomic DNA from each cell subset was spread evenly across all wells of several immunoSEQ 96-well plates, with each plate serving as a replicate. Each replicate PCR for sorted subsets received 150 to 250 ng genomic DNA, equal to roughly 30,000 T cell genomes. Purified libraries were measured with a Qubit 3.0 fluorometer, size-checked on a Bioanalyzer 2100, and measured again with the KAPA Library Quantification kit. Each immunoSEQ 96-well plate was sequenced on its own single-read 150-cycle Illumina NextSeq 550 flow cell. The source study handled its data this way. Because only junctional sequences without quality scores were contained in the immunoSEQ output, filtering matching that applied to full-length reads could not be performed. Sequences were annotated with PyIR, a Python wrapper for IgBLAST v1.9, and V/J genes and CDR3 were assigned using IMGT germline references. Reads were removed for weak V/J assignments (E-value above 1e-6), missing CDR3, stop codons, out-of-frame junctions, or ambiguous translated residues. A V3J clonotype was defined by an identical inferred V gene, J gene, and CDR3 amino acid sequence. Percentage overlap between repertoires was calculated by dividing the number of shared unique clonotypes by the size of the smaller repertoire. Three approaches were used to assess repertoire richness: RTK rarefaction, the Chao1 estimator, and Recon v2.1 estimates of unobserved clonotypes. OLGA was used to compute generation probabilities for all TCRbeta clonotypes that the gDNA method yielded from a handful of donors. The immuneACCESS repertoire file appears here via TCRdb, limited to in-frame rearrangements. These files lack a portion of the clones; in checked studies, under half of the deficit traces to unresolved V genes, and the cause of the others is not known. Clonal size and the V and J genes are those of that table, whereas D and trimming came from the DNA. The sample table shows approximately 810,000 clones, and 80% to 95% are seen once. The top ten constitute about 25% of the sample.

The full study reports these points: Rarefaction of sorted-subset datasets indicated incomplete sequencing despite the large sequencing depth. Naive subsets generally had larger estimated clonotype richness than memory subsets. Around 5.4% of naive CD4, 3.5% of naive CD8, around 2.3% of memory CD4, and 0.4% of memory CD8 clonotypes were shared across several donors. Because the study included a small number of donors, the genetic and exposure-history diversity represented was limited. Higher generation probabilities were observed for clonotypes shared by all four sorted-subset donors than for non-shared clonotypes. Sampling was restricted to blood, and TCR repertoires in tissue are likely to differ from TCR repertoires in blood. Pairwise subsampling led to the expectation that sequencing depth would affect the degree of clonotype sharing among donors.

CD8 naive samples were obtained by positive selection for CCR7 among CD45RO-negative cells, yielding a CD45RA+CCR7+ population from which TemRA cells were excluded. The donors were healthy, HIV-negative adults with no recently reported acute infections or vaccinations. Every donor was a Caucasian adult residing in Nashville, Tennessee, USA. After blood collection by leukapheresis, PBMCs were isolated using Ficoll-Histopaque density gradient centrifugation and then cryopreserved in the vapor phase of liquid nitrogen. Purity and quantity of every magnetically sorted T cell population were checked by analytical flow cytometry. Genomic DNA was isolated from every sorted fraction and measured by UV absorbance on a Nanodrop 2000c. CDR1 LNHDA and CDR2 SQIVND are derived from the germline V gene (reference sequence). Germline trimming: 4 bases from V, 0 bases from J; junction bases outside gene matches: 11. The CDR3, cysteine through phenylalanine, is 17 amino acids long. The read is trimmed to its CDR3 DNA, 51 bases read in frame from base 1.

The chain joins TRBV19 to TRBJ1-1; TRBD1 fits 7 bases in the junction. Sample: naive CD8+ T cells sorted from blood. The cell subset or site label of this sample denotes: CD45RA+CCR7+. The receptor's source is a man aged 25-40 years in good health. The CDR3 protein is CASSTDRAKNMNTEAFF. The sequenced DNA is TGTGCCAGTAGTACTGACAGGGCGAAAAACATGAACACTGAAGCTTTCTTT.